Each of the 7 T cell receptor beta chains below was sequenced from the same sample in a study of blood T cell repertoires in COVID-19 (dated by TCRdb to 2018 to 2021). The library was obtained by the immunoSEQ multiplex PCR assay. TCRdb holds this immuneACCESS table with in-frame rearrangements only. Some clones are missing; in checked studies, unresolved V genes explain under half, and the rest has no known cause. This sample gives about 230,000 clones in total; roughly 84% of them show up just once. The ten largest clones add up to 7.4% of the sample. The sample consisted of peripheral blood. All receptors come from a woman aged 45 to 65 with acute or convalescent COVID-19.

This rearrangement joins TRBV6-2 or TRBV6-3 to TRBJ1-2; maybe TRBD1 (5 bases). With 6 bases removed from V and 5 bases from J, the gap between germline ends came to 13 bases. From germline, CDR1 is MNHEY and CDR2 SVGEGT. The CDR3 consists of 13 residues. CDR3 loop: CASSLIAGYGYTF. In DNA, the CDR3 is TGTGCCAGCAGCCTCATTGCAGGGTATGGCTACACCTTC.

This clone was counted a few times. CDR3 amino acids: CAISESGLAGGYEQYF. CDR3 DNA sequence: TGTGCCATCAGTGAGTCGGGTCTAGCGGGGGGCTACGAGCAGTACTTC. The chain uses TRBV10-3 and TRBJ2-7; 11 bases line up with TRBD2. Trimming at V came to 0 bases and at J to 3 bases, leaving 4 bases not matched to a gene. The length of the CDR3 is 16 residues. Germline V gene data show CDR1 as ENHRY and CDR2 as SYGVKD.

The J gene is TRBJ1-4, the V gene TRBV28; 9 bases fit TRBD1. Germline trimming cut 4 bases from V and 5 bases from J; bases unmatched to any gene: 5. The CDR3 has 15 residues. Per germline, CDR1 MDHEN and CDR2 SYDVKM. The CDR3: CASSSRTGVNEKLFF. The CDR3 nucleotides read TGTGCCAGCAGTTCACGGACAGGGGTAAATGAAAAACTGTTTTTT.

A few counts support this clone. V and J are TRBV19 and TRBJ1-5, with 7 nucleotides matching TRBD1. V lost 3 bases and J lost 0; bases outside the gene matches: 2. CDR3 size: 15 residues. Germline V gene data show CDR1 as LNHDA and CDR2 as SQIVND (reference sequence). Written as DNA, the CDR3 is TGTGCCAGTAGTATGGGACAGATTAGCAATCAGCCCCAGCATTTT. Protein: CASSMGQISNQPQHF.

V gene TRBV5-6 combines with J gene TRBJ1-1; 7 nucleotides align to TRBD1. The V segment lost 2 bases and the J segment 7 bases; nucleotides outside the gene matches: 8. There are 14 residues in the CDR3. Germline CDR1 is SGHDT and CDR2 is YYEEEE. The CDR3, as DNA: TGTGCCAGCAGCTTCCCCGGGACAGTGATTGAAGCTTTCTTT. Its translation is CASSFPGTVIEAFF.

The chain joins TRBV11-2 to TRBJ2-4, with D perhaps matching TRBD2 (5 bases). This CDR3 comprises 14 residues. Trimming cost V 6 bases and J 6 bases, with 15 bases left between them. Germline V gene sequence: CDR1 SGHAT, CDR2 FQNNGV. The CDR3 DNA reads as TGTGCCAGCAGAACCGCGGGTTCGGGAAACATTCAGTACTTC. Its protein is CASRTAGSGNIQYF.

This clone turned up a few times. The chain carries TRBV24-1 and TRBJ2-3; perhaps TRBD2 as D (5 bases). V dropped 4 bases and J dropped 6 bases, with 10 bases sitting between them. The CDR3 contains 13 residues. CDR1 KGHDR and CDR2 SFDVKD come from the germline V gene. The CDR3 is CATSELRRDTQYF. CDR3 sequence (DNA): TGTGCCACCAGTGAGCTCCGGAGGGATACGCAGTATTTT.